This TCR beta chain was observed in a study of beta chain features in type 1 diabetes. Study-level background: Cell yields, gender and age were similar in healthy donors and patients. Sorted cells from all samples, numbering fewer than 120,000,000, were examined. Findings of the study overall: Among type 1 diabetes patients, VDJ junctions had fewer insertions and more deletions.

Points on this clone: Antigen: not known.

Expressed TCRB transcripts were sequenced after all isolated RNA was converted to cDNA. TCRdb keeps only in-frame clones here, not all; method: immunoSEQ multiplex PCR. The sample holds under 950,000 clones; roughly a sixth are singletons and the top ten take 0.023%. Populations isolated by sorting all had purity greater than 98%. Sequenced input: naive CD4+ T cells from blood. The sequence came from a woman under 30 in good health.

The CDR3 here is CASSSHNEKLFF. The CDR3, as DNA: TGTGCCAGCAGCTCGCATAATGAAAAACTGTTTTTT. The rearrangement uses TRBV7-6 and TRBJ1-4; D remains ambiguous. Trimming cost V 4 bases and J 4 bases, with 4 bases left between them. CDR3 length equals 12 residues. In germline, CDR1 is SGHVS, CDR2 FNYEAQ.